This entry lists 20 T cell receptor beta chains sequenced from one sample in a study of shared clonotypes between healthy human individuals. TCRdb's copy holds only in-frame clones and misses some; the assay was immunoSEQ multiplex PCR. The profile shows some 800,000 clones, about 92% of them singletons. CD8 cells regarded as naive lacked CD45RO, were positively chosen for CCR7, and omitted terminally differentiated effector memory CD45RA+ cells. Sequenced input: naive CD8+ T cells sorted from blood. The origin of the receptors is a man younger than 45 in good health.

The chain recombines TRBV27 with TRBJ1-1; D is unresolved. Deletions cut 0 bases from V and 7 bases from J, with 9 bases between. This CDR3 contains 13 residues. Germline assignment: CDR1 MNHEY and CDR2 SMNVEV (reference sequence). CDR3 DNA: TGTGCCAGCAGTTTATCGGGCCTGGGTGAAGCTTTCTTT. Translated, it gives CASSLSGLGEAFF.

V gene TRBV27 combines with J gene TRBJ2-1; 11 positions agree with TRBD2. The length of the CDR3 is 15 residues. After removal of 2 bases from V and 5 bases from J, the junction contained 2 bases not matched to a gene. From germline, CDR1 is MNHEY and CDR2 SMNVEV (reference sequence). CDR3 bases: TGTGCCAGCAGTTTAGTGACTAGCGGGGACAATGAGCAGTTCTTC. This codes for CASSLVTSGDNEQFF.

The chain joins TRBV19 to TRBJ2-2; the D call may be TRBD1 or TRBD2 (6 bases each). V lost 3 bases and J lost 4, with 21 bases in between. Germline CDR1 is LNHDA and CDR2 is SQIVND (reference sequence). CDR3 length: 18 amino acids. As DNA, the CDR3 is TGTGCCAGTAGTATCAGGGGAGGCAATTTGGCCCTCACCGGGGAGCTGTTTTTT. Its protein product is CASSIRGGNLALTGELFF.

V usage is TRBV29-1 and J usage is TRBJ2-3; 9 bases are shared with TRBD2. Trimming removed 3 bases from V and 3 bases from J; junction bases left unmatched: 10. This CDR3 is 16 amino acids long. Germline V gene data show CDR1 as SQVTM and CDR2 as ANQGSEA. The CDR3 sequence: CSVDGGAGGPTDTQYF. Here the CDR3 DNA reads TGCAGCGTTGACGGGGGGGCGGGGGGGCCGACAGATACGCAGTATTTT.

V gene TRBV28 combines with J gene TRBJ1-1; possible D gene TRBD1, 5 bases. Germline V lookup: CDR1 MDHEN, CDR2 SYDVKM. Deletions cut 4 bases from V and 3 bases from J, with 9 bases between. This CDR3 has 13 residues. The CDR3 bases are TGTGCCAGCAGTTGGGGGGTTTACACTGAAGCTTTCTTT. Translating gives CASSWGVYTEAFF.

This clone was seen more than once but under ten times. The chain uses TRBV7-9 and TRBJ2-2, with D perhaps matching TRBD2 (5 bases). This CDR3 region has 15 residues. With 4 bases removed from V and 4 bases from J, the gap between germline ends came to 13 bases. Germline CDR1 reads SEHNR; CDR2 reads FQNEAQ (reference sequence). CDR3 residues: CASSSERIPTGELFF. Here the CDR3 DNA reads TGTGCCAGCAGCTCCGAGCGGATACCCACCGGGGAGCTGTTTTTT.

CDR3 loop: CASSLAERRYNEQFF. The CDR3 coding sequence is TGCGCCAGCAGCTTGGCCGAAAGAAGATACAATGAGCAGTTCTTC. The chain carries TRBV5-1 and TRBJ2-1; D is unresolved. Per the germline V gene, CDR1 is SGHRS and CDR2 is YFSETQ. The CDR3 runs 15 residues. Trimming left V 0 bases short and J 4 bases short, with 11 bases between. Filled out from reference TRBV5-1 and TRBJ2-1, the complete variable domain reads KAGVTQTPRYLIKTRGQQVTLSCSPISGHRSVSWYQQTPGQGLQFLFEYFSETQRNKGNFPGRFSGRQFSNSRSEMNVSTLELGDSALYLCASSLAERRYNEQFFGPGTRLTVL.

J is TRBJ1-5 and V is TRBV12-2. TRBV12-2 is classified as a pseudogene. This CDR3 contains 16 residues. Here the CDR3 reads CASRFRHRRTGQPQHF. CDR3 DNA: TGTGCAAGTCGCTTTCGACATAGGAGGACGGGGCAGCCCCAGCATTTT.

V is TRBV7-8 and J is TRBJ2-1, with no clear D. Germline CDR1 SGHVS, CDR2 FQNEAQ. Trimming cost V 0 bases and J 8 bases, with 8 bases left between them. This CDR3 is built from 13 residues. CDR3 residues: CASSLATNYEQFF. The CDR3 DNA sequence: TGTGCCAGCAGCTTAGCAACTAACTATGAGCAGTTCTTC.

V gene TRBV27 combines with J gene TRBJ1-2; TRBD1 matches 11 bases. This CDR3 contains 16 residues. The germline gives CDR1 MNHEY, CDR2 SMNVEV (reference sequence). V lost 5 bases to trimming and J lost 3 bases; unmatched junction nucleotides: 8. The CDR3 bases are TGTGCCAGCAGTAGTAGGACAGGGGGCCGAGACTATGGCTACACCTTC. It is translated as CASSSRTGGRDYGYTF.

The V and J genes are TRBV29-1 and TRBJ2-7; 13 bases align to TRBD2. CDR1 is SQVTM and CDR2 is ANQGSEA in the germline V gene. This CDR3 is built from 16 residues. The V and J ends lost 0 bases and 4 bases, in that order; junction bases with no gene match: 6. The CDR3 nucleotides are TGCAGCGTTGAAGATACGACTAGCGGGAGGACGTACGAGCAGTACTTC. Amino acid sequence: CSVEDTTSGRTYEQYF.

This clone was seen once. The gene calls are TRBV7-9 and TRBJ2-2, with a tentative D call TRBD1 (6 bases). Trimming stripped 7 bases from V and 0 bases from J, with 21 bases between. This CDR3 spans 18 amino acids. The germline CDR1 and CDR2 sequences are SEHNR and FQNEAQ (reference sequence). CDR3 DNA: TGTGCCAGCACCCTCTGGGGGCCACTTTCCTCGAACACCGGGGAGCTGTTTTTT. Encoded protein: CASTLWGPLSSNTGELFF. Using reference TRBV7-9 and TRBJ2-2 for the parts outside the CDR3, the full variable domain is DTGVSQNPRHKITKRGQNVTFRCDPISEHNRLYWYRQTLGQGPEFLTYFQNEAQLEKSRLLSDRFSAERPKGSFSTLEIQRTEQGDSAMYLCASTLWGPLSSNTGELFFGEGSRLTVL.

Of note for this clone: The identical CDR3 is also encoded by other nucleotide sequences in the sample. This sequence joins TRBV19 and TRBJ2-7; maybe TRBD1 (5 bases). The ends were cut back, 3 bases at V and 3 bases at J, with 9 bases in the middle. The CDR3 extends over 13 amino acids. Germline CDR1 and CDR2: LNHDA and SQIVND (reference sequence). The CDR3: CASSIRQNYEQYF. The CDR3 DNA reads as TGTGCCAGTAGTATCCGACAGAACTACGAGCAGTACTTC.

The J gene is TRBJ2-5, the V gene TRBV7-9; TRBD1 is a possible D gene (6 bases). Germline V gives CDR1 SEHNR, CDR2 FQNEAQ (reference sequence). With 4 bases removed from V and 5 bases from J, the gap between germline ends came to 11 bases. This CDR3 is built from 13 residues. CDR3 in DNA: TGTGCCAGCAGCTCACAGGGCAAGGAGACCCAGTACTTC. Amino acid sequence: CASSSQGKETQYF.

The rearrangement joins TRBV5-5 to TRBJ1-2, with D perhaps matching TRBD1 (6 bases). The CDR3 sequence is 15 residues long. CDR1 and CDR2 from the germline V gene are SGHKS and YYEKEE (reference sequence). V lost 1 base to trimming and J lost 3 bases, with 13 bases between them. The CDR3 sequence is CASSLSGGGYYGYTF. The CDR3, as DNA: TGTGCCAGCAGCTTGTCCGGGGGCGGCTACTATGGCTACACCTTC.

The chain couples TRBV7-6 to TRBJ2-7; TRBD1 matches at 9 bases. J was trimmed by 6 bases and V by 3 bases; bases with no gene match: 9. This CDR3 spans 15 amino acids. Germline CDR1 and CDR2: SGHVS and FNYEAQ. This CDR3 is CASSLAPQGAGEQYF. Written as DNA, the CDR3 is TGTGCCAGCAGCTTGGCCCCACAGGGGGCAGGCGAGCAGTACTTC.

This chain connects TRBV27 to TRBJ2-7; tentative D call: TRBD1 (6 bases). Germline V gives CDR1 MNHEY, CDR2 SMNVEV (reference sequence). Trimming pared 4 bases from V and 3 bases from J, leaving 13 bases between. The length of the CDR3 is 14 residues. The CDR3 region is CASSSLDSFYEQYF. The CDR3 region has the DNA TGTGCCAGCAGTTCTTTGGACAGTTTCTACGAGCAGTACTTC.

The CDR3 loop reads CASSSLSPSGDTQYF. The CDR3 DNA reads TGTGCCAGCAGCTCCCTTTCCCCCAGTGGAGATACGCAGTATTTT. The chain links TRBV13 to TRBJ2-3, with unresolved D. Germline V gives CDR1 PRHDT, CDR2 FYEKMQ (reference sequence). CDR3 length: 15 residues. V was cut by 4 bases and J by 5 bases, with 16 bases left in between. Based on the CDR3 plus reference TRBV13 and TRBJ2-3, the full variable domain is AAGVIQSPRHLIKEKRETATLKCYPIPRHDTVYWYQQGPGQDPQFLISFYEKMQSDKGSIPDRFSAQQFSDYHSELNMSSLELGDSALYFCASSSLSPSGDTQYFGPGTRLTVL.

The chain combines TRBV28 with TRBJ1-2, with 7 bases lining up with TRBD1. Germline V gene lookup returns CDR1 MDHEN and CDR2 SYDVKM. V gave up 6 bases and J gave up 9 bases; unmatched junction bases: 7. The CDR3 runs to 12 residues. CDR3: CASRDNRGSYTF. CDR3 nucleotides: TGTGCCAGCAGGGATAACAGGGGTAGCTACACCTTC.

V is TRBV7-9 and J is TRBJ2-7; TRBD1 matches 10 bases. CDR1 and CDR2 from the germline V gene are SEHNR and FQNEAQ (reference sequence). With V trimmed by 5 bases and J by 3 bases, 7 bases remained unmatched. This CDR3 spans 15 amino acids. The DNA of the CDR3 is TGTGCCAGCAGCCAGGGACAGGGGCAGAGCTACGAGCAGTACTTC. Its translation is CASSQGQGQSYEQYF.